This is a list of T cell receptor beta chains from one sample in a study of T cell repertoires in aging, cancer and after chemotherapy. TCRdb independently ran MiXCR on the multiplex PCR reads; one entry per CDR3 protein. The sample contains over 1,500 distinct CDR3 sequences, roughly 31% of which appear only once. The sample comprised blood. The source is a human donor with a blood cancer. Both conserved end residues are part of each CDR3. A D gene is named only where the DNA matches it firmly. Clone size is not always given. Where it is, it says once, few, many or a class for expanded clones.

v_call,d_call,clone_size,j_call,cdr3_length,cdr3_nt,cdr3_aa
TRBV5-5,TRBD1,.,TRBJ1-1,15,TGTGCCAGCAGCTCCTTCCGCGGGACAGGGGTCTTAGCTTTCTTT,CASSSFRGTGVLAFF
TRBV5-1,.,few,TRBJ1-2,14,TGCGCCAGCAGCTTGTCTTTAGCTAACTATGGCTACACCTTC,CASSLSLANYGYTF
TRBV6-6,TRBD1,.,TRBJ2-6,14,TGTGCCAGCAGTTGGGACAGGGGGGCCAACGTCCTGACTTTC,CASSWDRGANVLTF
TRBV7-9,TRBD1,.,TRBJ1-2,16,TGTGCCAGCAGCCCTCGACAGGGACAGGTTGGGTACGGCTACACCTTC,CASSPRQGQVGYGYTF
TRBV6-1,TRBD1,.,TRBJ1-5,14,TGTGCCAGCAGTGCGACAGGGGGCGATCAGCCCCAGCATTTT,CASSATGGDQPQHF
TRBV9,TRBD2,once,TRBJ2-3,16,TGTGCCAGCAGTTTTTGGGCTAGCGGCAGCACAGATACGCAGTATTTT,CASSFWASGSTDTQYF
TRBV27,.,medium-sized,TRBJ2-7,17,TGTGCCAGCAGTCCACCTTTACAGGATGCCAATCCCTACGAGCAGTACTTC,CASSPPLQDANPYEQYF
TRBV5-4,.,.,TRBJ2-1,15,TGTGCCAGCAGCTTGAGATACGGGGCGGCGGATGAGCAGTTCTTC,CASSLRYGAADEQFF
TRBV19,TRBD2,large,TRBJ2-7,15,TGTGCCAGTAGTCGCGGTCTAGCGGAAAACTACGAGCAGTACTTC,CASSRGLAENYEQYF
TRBV5-3,.,few,TRBJ1-1,13,TGTGCCAGAAGCTCCCACAGAGACACTGAAGCTTTCTTT,CARSSHRDTEAFF
TRBV10-1,.,few,TRBJ2-7,13,TGCGCCAGCAGTGAGGGAATCCCCTACGAGCAGTACTTC,CASSEGIPYEQYF
TRBV18,TRBD1,.,TRBJ1-4,18,TGTGCCAGCTCACCGTCCCGGGACAGGGGCTCCGGGGGTGAAAAACTGTTTTTT,CASSPSRDRGSGGEKLFF
TRBV27,.,.,TRBJ2-7,14,TGTGCCAGCAGCTCTGTATCGAGCTCCTACGAGCAGTACTTC,CASSSVSSSYEQYF
TRBV27,.,.,TRBJ2-7,13,TGTGCCAGCAGGGTGCATTCCGTCTACGAGCAGTACTTC,CASRVHSVYEQYF
TRBV7-6,TRBD1,few,TRBJ2-3,16,TGTGCCAGCAGCTCGATTACGGACAGGGGGCCATATACGCAGTATTTT,CASSSITDRGPYTQYF
TRBV5-1,TRBD1,few,TRBJ1-2,19,TGCGCCAGCAGCGGCTCGGGACAGGGGGAGTTTTCCTCTAACTATGGCTACACCTTC,CASSGSGQGEFSSNYGYTF
TRBV12-3/TRBV12-4,TRBD1,once,TRBJ1-5,15,TGTGCCAGCAGAAGGACAGGGCTCCACAATAAGCCCCAGCATTTT,CASRRTGLHNKPQHF
TRBV4-1,.,.,TRBJ1-6,14,TGCGCCAGCAGCCAAGAACCGGGGAATTCACCCCTCCACTTT,CASSQEPGNSPLHF
TRBV27,.,.,TRBJ2-7,13,TGTGCCAGCAGGGGGCATTCCGTCTACGAGCAGTACTTC,CASRGHSVYEQYF
TRBV7-9,.,.,TRBJ1-1,16,TGTGCCAGCAGCTCCACGGGGGTACATCAGGTTTTGGAAGCTTTCTTT,CASSSTGVHQVLEAFF
TRBV5-6,.,few,TRBJ1-4,15,TGTGCCAGCAGCCCCGGGACTTCTTTAAATGAAAAACTGTTTTTT,CASSPGTSLNEKLFF
TRBV24-1,.,medium-sized,TRBJ2-2,13,TGTGCCACCAGCGTCCAGGGTCGCGGGGAGCTGTTTTTT,CATSVQGRGELFF
TRBV12-3/TRBV12-4,TRBD2,.,TRBJ2-7,15,TGTGCCAGCAGCCAGGGACTAGCGGGGGGGCGGGAGCAGTACTTC,CASSQGLAGGREQYF
TRBV11-2,.,few,TRBJ2-1,16,TGTGCCAGCAGCTCCCCCCGAGCGGGCCTGGGAAATGAGCAGTTCTTC,CASSSPRAGLGNEQFF
TRBV12-3/TRBV12-4,.,few,TRBJ1-3,14,TGTGCTAGTGGTTTGAAGTCTGTCGGAAACACCATATATTTT,CASGLKSVGNTIYF
TRBV12-3/TRBV12-4,TRBD1,.,TRBJ2-2,15,TGTGCCAGCAGTTTTAGGCAGGGGGCTGCCGGGGAGCTGTTTTTT,CASSFRQGAAGELFF
TRBV5-6,.,few,TRBJ1-1,15,TGTGCCAGCAGCTTGGTGGTCGGGGGCTTCACTGAAGCTTTCTTT,CASSLVVGGFTEAFF
TRBV19,.,few,TRBJ1-1,15,TGTGCCAGTAGTCTCTTCAGGGCCATGAACACTGAAGCTTTCTTT,CASSLFRAMNTEAFF
TRBV15,.,.,TRBJ1-2,14,TGTGCCACATGGAGCGGAGTTCGGCTTTATGGCTACACCTTC,CATWSGVRLYGYTF
TRBV24-1,TRBD1,large,TRBJ2-2,15,TGTGCCACCGAGGGACAGGGGTGGTACACCGGGGAGCTGTTTTTT,CATEGQGWYTGELFF